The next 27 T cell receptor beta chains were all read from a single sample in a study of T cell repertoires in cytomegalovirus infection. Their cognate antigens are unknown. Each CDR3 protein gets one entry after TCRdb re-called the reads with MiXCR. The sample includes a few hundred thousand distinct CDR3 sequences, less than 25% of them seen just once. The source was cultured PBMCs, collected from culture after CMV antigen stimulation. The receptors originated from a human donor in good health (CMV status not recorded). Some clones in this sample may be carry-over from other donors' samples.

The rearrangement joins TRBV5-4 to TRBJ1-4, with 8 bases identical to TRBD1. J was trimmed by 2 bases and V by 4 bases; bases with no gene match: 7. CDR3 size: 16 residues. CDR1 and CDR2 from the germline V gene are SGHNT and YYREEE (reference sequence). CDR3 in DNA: TGTGCCAGCAGCGGGGACAGGCGGAGGACTAATGAAAAACTGTTTTTT. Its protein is CASSGDRRRTNEKLFF.

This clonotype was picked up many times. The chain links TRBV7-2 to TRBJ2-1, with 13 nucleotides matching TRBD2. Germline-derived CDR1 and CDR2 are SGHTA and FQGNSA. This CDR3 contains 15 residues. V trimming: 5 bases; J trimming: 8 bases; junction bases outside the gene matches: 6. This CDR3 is CASSLGLAGLDEQFF. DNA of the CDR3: TGTGCCAGCAGCCTGGGACTAGCGGGACTCGATGAGCAGTTCTTC.

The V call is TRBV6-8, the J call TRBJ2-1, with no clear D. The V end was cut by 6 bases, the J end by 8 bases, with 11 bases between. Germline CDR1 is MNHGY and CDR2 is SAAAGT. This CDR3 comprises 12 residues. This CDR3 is CASSPPTYEQFF. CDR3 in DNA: TGTGCCAGCAGCCCCCCAACTTATGAGCAGTTCTTC.

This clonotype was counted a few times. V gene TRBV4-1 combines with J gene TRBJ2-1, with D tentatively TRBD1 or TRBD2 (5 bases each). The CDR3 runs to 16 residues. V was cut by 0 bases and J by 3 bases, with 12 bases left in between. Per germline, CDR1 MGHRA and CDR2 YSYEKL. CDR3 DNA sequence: TGCGCCAGCAGCCAAGAACCTGGGACCAACTACAATGAGCAGTTCTTC. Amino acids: CASSQEPGTNYNEQFF.

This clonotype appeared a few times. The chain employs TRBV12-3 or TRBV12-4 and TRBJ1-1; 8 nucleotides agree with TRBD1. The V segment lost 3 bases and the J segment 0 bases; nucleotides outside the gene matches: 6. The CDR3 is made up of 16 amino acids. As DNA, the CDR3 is TGTGCCAGCAGTTTTTTCACAGGGGGGATGAACACTGAAGCTTTCTTT. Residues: CASSFFTGGMNTEAFF.

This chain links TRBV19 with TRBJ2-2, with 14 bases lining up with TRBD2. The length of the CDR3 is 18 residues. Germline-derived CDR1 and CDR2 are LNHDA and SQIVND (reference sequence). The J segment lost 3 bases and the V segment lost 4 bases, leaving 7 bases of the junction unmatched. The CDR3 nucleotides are TGTGCCAGTAGTAGAGGACTAGCGGGAGGCTGGGACACCGGGGAGCTGTTTTTT. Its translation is CASSRGLAGGWDTGELFF.

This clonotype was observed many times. The CDR3: CASSLVVRGQGEQFF. The DNA of the CDR3 is TGTGCCAGCAGCTTAGTAGTCAGGGGGCAAGGTGAGCAGTTCTTC. The chain couples TRBV7-2 to TRBJ2-1; 8 bases agree with TRBD1. The CDR3 totals 15 residues. The J segment lost 9 bases and the V segment lost 1 base, leaving 8 bases of the junction unmatched. Per the germline V gene, CDR1 is SGHTA and CDR2 is FQGNSA.

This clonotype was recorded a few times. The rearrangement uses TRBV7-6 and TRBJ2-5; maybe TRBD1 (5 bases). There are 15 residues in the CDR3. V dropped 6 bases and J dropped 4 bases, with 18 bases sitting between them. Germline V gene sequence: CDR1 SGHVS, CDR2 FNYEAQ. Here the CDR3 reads CASRPFGGARETQYF. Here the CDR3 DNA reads TGTGCCAGCAGGCCCTTCGGTGGGGCGCGAGAGACCCAGTACTTC.

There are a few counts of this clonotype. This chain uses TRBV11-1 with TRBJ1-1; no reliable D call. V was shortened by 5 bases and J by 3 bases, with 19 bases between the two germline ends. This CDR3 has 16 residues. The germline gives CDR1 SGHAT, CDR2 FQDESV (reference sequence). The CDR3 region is CASSPLEPGPYTEAFF. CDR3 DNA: TGTGCCAGCAGCCCCTTGGAGCCAGGTCCCTACACTGAAGCTTTCTTT.

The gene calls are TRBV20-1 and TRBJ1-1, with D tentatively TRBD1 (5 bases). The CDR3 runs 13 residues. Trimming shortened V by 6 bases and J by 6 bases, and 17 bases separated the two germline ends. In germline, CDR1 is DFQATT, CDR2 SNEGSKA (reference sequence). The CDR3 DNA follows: TGCAGTGCCACCAGCCCAGGGTTCCCTGAAGCTTTCTTT. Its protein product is CSATSPGFPEAFF.

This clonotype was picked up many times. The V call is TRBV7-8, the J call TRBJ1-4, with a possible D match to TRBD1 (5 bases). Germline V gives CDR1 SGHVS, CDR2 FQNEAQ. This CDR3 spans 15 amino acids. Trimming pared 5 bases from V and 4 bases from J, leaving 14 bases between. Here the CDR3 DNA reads TGTGCCAGCAGCCCGACCGACAGACTTAATGAAAAACTGTTTTTT. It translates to CASSPTDRLNEKLFF.

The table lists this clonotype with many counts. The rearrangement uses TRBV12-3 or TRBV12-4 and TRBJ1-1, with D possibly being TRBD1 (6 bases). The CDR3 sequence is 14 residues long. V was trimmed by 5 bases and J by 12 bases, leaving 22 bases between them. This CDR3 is CASSQMRTEGVTFF. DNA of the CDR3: TGTGCCAGCAGTCAAATGCGGACAGAAGGGGTAACTTTCTTT.

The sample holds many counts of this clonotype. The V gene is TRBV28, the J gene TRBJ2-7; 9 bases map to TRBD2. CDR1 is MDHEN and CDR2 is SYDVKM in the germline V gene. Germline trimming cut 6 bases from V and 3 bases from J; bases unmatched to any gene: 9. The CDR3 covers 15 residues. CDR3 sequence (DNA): TGTGCCAGCAGGGAAGTAGCGGGAGCGAGCTACGAGCAGTACTTC. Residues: CASREVAGASYEQYF.

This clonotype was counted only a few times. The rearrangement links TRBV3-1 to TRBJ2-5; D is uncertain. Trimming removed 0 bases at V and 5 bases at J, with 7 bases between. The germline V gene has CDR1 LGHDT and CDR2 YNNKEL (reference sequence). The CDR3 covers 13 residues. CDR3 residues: CASSQEPPETQYF. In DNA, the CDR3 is TGTGCCAGCAGCCAAGAACCCCCTGAGACCCAGTACTTC.

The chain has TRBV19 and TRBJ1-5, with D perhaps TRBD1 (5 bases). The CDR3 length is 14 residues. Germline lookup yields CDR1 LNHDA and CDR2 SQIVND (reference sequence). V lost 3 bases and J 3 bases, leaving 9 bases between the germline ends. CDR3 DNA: TGTGCCAGTAGTATGCAGGGTTACAATCAGCCCCAGCATTTT. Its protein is CASSMQGYNQPQHF.

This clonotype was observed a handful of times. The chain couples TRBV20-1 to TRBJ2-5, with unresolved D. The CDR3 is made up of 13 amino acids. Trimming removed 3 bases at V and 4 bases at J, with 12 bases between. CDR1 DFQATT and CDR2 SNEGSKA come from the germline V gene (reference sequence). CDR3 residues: CSASPRRAETQYF. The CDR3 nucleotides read TGCAGTGCTAGCCCGAGAAGGGCAGAGACCCAGTACTTC.

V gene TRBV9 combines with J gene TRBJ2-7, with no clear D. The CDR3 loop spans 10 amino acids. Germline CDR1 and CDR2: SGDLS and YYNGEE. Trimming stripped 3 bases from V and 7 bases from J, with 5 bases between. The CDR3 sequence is CASSDPEQYV. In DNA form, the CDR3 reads TGTGCCAGCAGCGACCCGGAGCAGTACGTC.

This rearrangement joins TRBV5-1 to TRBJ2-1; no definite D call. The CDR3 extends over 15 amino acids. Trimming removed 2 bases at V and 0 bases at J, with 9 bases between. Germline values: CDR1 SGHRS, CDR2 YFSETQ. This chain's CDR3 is CASSLVSSSYNEQFF. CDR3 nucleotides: TGCGCCAGCAGCTTAGTGTCGAGCTCCTACAATGAGCAGTTCTTC.

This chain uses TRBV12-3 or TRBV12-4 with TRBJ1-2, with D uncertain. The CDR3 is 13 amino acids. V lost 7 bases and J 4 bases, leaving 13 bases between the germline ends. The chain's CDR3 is CASTPRTTYGYTF. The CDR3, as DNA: TGTGCCAGCACCCCCCGAACAACCTATGGCTACACCTTC.

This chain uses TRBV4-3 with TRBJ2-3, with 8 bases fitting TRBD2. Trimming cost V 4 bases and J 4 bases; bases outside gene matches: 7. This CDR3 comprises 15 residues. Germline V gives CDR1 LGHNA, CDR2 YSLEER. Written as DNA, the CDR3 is TGCGCCAGCAGCCCCCGGCGGGGGGTGGCAGATACGCAGTATTTT. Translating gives CASSPRRGVADTQYF.

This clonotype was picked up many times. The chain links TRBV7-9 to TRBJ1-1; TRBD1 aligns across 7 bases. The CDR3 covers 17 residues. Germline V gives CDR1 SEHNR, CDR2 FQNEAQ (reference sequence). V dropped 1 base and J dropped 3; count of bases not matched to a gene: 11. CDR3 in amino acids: CASSLEGARPRDTEAFF. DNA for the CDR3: TGTGCCAGCAGCTTAGAGGGGGCCCGCCCCAGGGACACTGAAGCTTTCTTT.

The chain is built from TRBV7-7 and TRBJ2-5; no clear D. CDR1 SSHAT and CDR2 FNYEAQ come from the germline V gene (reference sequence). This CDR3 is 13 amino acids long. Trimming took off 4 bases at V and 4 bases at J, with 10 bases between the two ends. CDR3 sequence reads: CASSSLDGETQYF. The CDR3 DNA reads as TGTGCCAGCAGCTCCCTGGACGGAGAGACCCAGTACTTC.

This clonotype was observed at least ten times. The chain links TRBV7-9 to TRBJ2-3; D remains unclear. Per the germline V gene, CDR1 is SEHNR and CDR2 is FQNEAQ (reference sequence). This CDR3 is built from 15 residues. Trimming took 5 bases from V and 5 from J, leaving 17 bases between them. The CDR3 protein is CASSPQDVFLDTQYF. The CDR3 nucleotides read TGTGCCAGCAGCCCTCAGGACGTCTTTTTAGATACGCAGTATTTT.

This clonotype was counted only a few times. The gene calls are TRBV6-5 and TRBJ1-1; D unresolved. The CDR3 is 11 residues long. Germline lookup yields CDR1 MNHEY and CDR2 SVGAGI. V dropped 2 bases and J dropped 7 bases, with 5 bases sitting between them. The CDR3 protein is CASSYGFEAFF. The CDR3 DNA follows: TGTGCCAGCAGTTACGGATTTGAAGCTTTCTTT.

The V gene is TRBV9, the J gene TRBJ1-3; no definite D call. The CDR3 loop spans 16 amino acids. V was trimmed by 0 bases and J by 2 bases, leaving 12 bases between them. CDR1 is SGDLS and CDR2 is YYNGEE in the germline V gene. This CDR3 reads CASSVGPFDPGNTIYF. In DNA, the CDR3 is TGTGCCAGCAGCGTAGGTCCCTTCGACCCTGGAAACACCATATATTTT. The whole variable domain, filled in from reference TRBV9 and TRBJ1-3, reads DSGVTQTPKHLITATGQRVTLRCSPRSGDLSVYWYQQSLDQGLQFLIQYYNGEERAKGNILERFSAQQFPDLHSELNLSSLELGDSALYFCASSVGPFDPGNTIYFGEGSWLTVV.

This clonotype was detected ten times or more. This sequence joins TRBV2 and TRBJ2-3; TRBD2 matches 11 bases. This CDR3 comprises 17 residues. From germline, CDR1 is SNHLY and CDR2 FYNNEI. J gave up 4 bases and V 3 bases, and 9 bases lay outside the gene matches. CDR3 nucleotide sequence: TGTGCCAGCAGTGATCTATCGACTAGCGGGACCTCAGATACGCAGTATTTT. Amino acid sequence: CASSDLSTSGTSDTQYF.

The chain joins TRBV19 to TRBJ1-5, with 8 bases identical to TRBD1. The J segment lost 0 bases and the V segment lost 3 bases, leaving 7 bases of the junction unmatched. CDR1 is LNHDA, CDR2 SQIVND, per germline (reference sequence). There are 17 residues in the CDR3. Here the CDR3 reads CASSIMWTGYSNQPQHF. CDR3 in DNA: TGTGCCAGTAGTATCATGTGGACAGGGTATAGCAATCAGCCCCAGCATTTT.